A single sample is the source of the 32 T cell receptor beta chains below, sequenced in a study of cytomegalovirus exposure and HLA in healthy donors. Amplification used 60 Vbeta primers and 13 Jbeta primers. Assay: immunoSEQ multiplex PCR; the TCRdb copy retains only in-frame clones and omits some. The sample records 150,000 to 200,000 clones, about 80% being singletons. Sample: PBMCs. These receptors all stem from a woman aged 40-49 years in good health and CMV-seronegative.

In this sample, this clone turned up once. The chain joins TRBV27 to TRBJ2-1, with 10 nucleotides matching TRBD2. Germline CDR1 and CDR2: MNHEY and SMNVEV (reference sequence). V lost 4 bases and J lost 6; bases outside the gene matches: 9. This CDR3 has 16 amino acids. The CDR3 coding sequence is TGTGCCAGCAGTTCGTTTAGCGGGGGGACCCTCAATGAGCAGTTCTTC. It is translated as CASSSFSGGTLNEQFF.

The rearrangement joins TRBV28 to TRBJ1-1, with D unresolved. With 8 bases removed from V and 3 bases from J, the gap between germline ends came to 16 bases. Germline V gives CDR1 MDHEN, CDR2 SYDVKM. This CDR3 comprises 14 residues. The CDR3 loop reads CASVGGEGDTEAFF. For the CDR3, the DNA is TGTGCCAGCGTAGGTGGGGAGGGTGACACTGAAGCTTTCTTT.

The CDR3 coding sequence is TGCGCCAGCCGCCTAGCCGGACTAGCGGGAGACGAGCAGTACTTC. This codes for CASRLAGLAGDEQYF. This chain links TRBV5-1 with TRBJ2-7; the match to TRBD2 covers 13 bases. This CDR3 is built from 15 residues. V lost 7 bases and J lost 5; bases outside the gene matches: 9. Germline assignment: CDR1 SGHRS and CDR2 YFSETQ.

The chain joins TRBV4-2 to TRBJ1-5, with 9 bases aligning to TRBD1. Trimming removed 0 bases from V and 4 bases from J; junction bases left unmatched: 7. The germline V gene has CDR1 LGHNA and CDR2 YNFKEQ. CDR3 length: 17 amino acids. CDR3 DNA sequence: TGTGCCAGCAGCCAAGAAGGTATAGGACAGGGGAATCAGCCCCAGCATTTT. Protein sequence: CASSQEGIGQGNQPQHF.

This clone was seen more than once but under ten times. This sequence joins TRBV7-9 and TRBJ1-1; D is possibly TRBD1 (6 bases). CDR3 length equals 13 residues. Trimming cost V 5 bases and J 1 base, with 8 bases left between them. Per the germline V gene, CDR1 is SEHNR and CDR2 is FQNEAQ (reference sequence). The CDR3 loop reads CASSPGQNTEAFF. The CDR3 DNA reads as TGTGCCAGCAGCCCGGGACAGAACACTGAAGCTTTCTTT. Filled out from reference TRBV7-9 and TRBJ1-1, the complete variable domain reads DTGVSQNPRHKITKRGQNVTFRCDPISEHNRLYWYRQTLGQGPEFLTYFQNEAQLEKSRLLSDRFSAERPKGSFSTLEIQRTEQGDSAMYLCASSPGQNTEAFFGQGTRLTVV.

V is TRBV9 and J is TRBJ2-1; TRBD2 aligns across 8 bases. With V trimmed by 2 bases and J by 12 bases, 7 bases remained unmatched. Per germline, CDR1 SGDLS and CDR2 YYNGEE. The CDR3 totals 13 residues. The CDR3 loop is CASSVVPGLGQFF. The CDR3 DNA sequence: TGTGCCAGCAGCGTCGTCCCGGGACTAGGGCAGTTCTTC.

This chain's CDR3 is CAWSSGRVKDEQFF. Here the CDR3 DNA reads TGTGCCTGGAGTAGCGGGAGGGTCAAGGATGAGCAGTTCTTC. This rearrangement joins TRBV30 to TRBJ2-1, with 10 bases matching TRBD2. This CDR3 comprises 14 residues. The germline gives CDR1 GTSNPN, CDR2 SVGIG (reference sequence). The trim removed 2 bases at V and 8 bases at J, leaving 6 bases unmatched.

The chain is built from TRBV7-3 and TRBJ2-7; the match to TRBD2 covers 9 bases. The CDR3 runs 14 residues. The germline CDR1 and CDR2 sequences are SGHTA and FQGTGA. V lost 2 bases and J lost 2; bases outside the gene matches: 1. The CDR3 is CASSLAGGPYEQYF. CDR3 in DNA: TGTGCCAGCAGCTTAGCGGGAGGGCCCTACGAGCAGTACTTC.

The chain is built from TRBV2 and TRBJ1-5, with a weak D call TRBD1 (6 bases). CDR1 is SNHLY, CDR2 FYNNEI, per germline. The V gene lost 6 bases and the J gene lost 0 bases, with 12 bases spanning the gap. The CDR3 runs 15 residues. The CDR3 DNA sequence: TGTGCCAGCAGGGGGGACATAATTAGCAATCAGCCCCAGCATTTT. Translating gives CASRGDIISNQPQHF.

This clone occurred a few times. The genes are TRBV18 and TRBJ2-7; weak D call: TRBD1 (8 bases). V lost 1 base to trimming and J lost 3 bases, with 13 bases between them. The CDR3 has 15 amino acids. Germline CDR1 KGHSH, CDR2 LQKENI. This chain's CDR3 is CASSPQTGGDYEQYF. The CDR3 nucleotides are TGTGCCAGCTCACCACAAACAGGGGGGGACTACGAGCAGTACTTC.

V and J are TRBV5-1 and TRBJ1-3; 8 bases align to TRBD1. The junction had 3 bases not matched to a gene; V was cut back by 4 bases and J by 0 bases. The CDR3 loop spans 15 amino acids. Germline values: CDR1 SGHRS, CDR2 YFSETQ. CDR3 nucleotides: TGCGCCAGCAGCGTACAGGGGGACTCTGGAAACACCATATATTTT. This codes for CASSVQGDSGNTIYF.

The V and J genes are TRBV19 and TRBJ2-7; 10 bases are shared with TRBD1. The CDR3 has 16 amino acids. The V gene end was trimmed by 1 base and the J gene end by 5 bases; junction bases not matched to a gene: 8. Germline V gives CDR1 LNHDA, CDR2 SQIVND (reference sequence). The CDR3 here is CASSIGGTGVKDEQYF. CDR3 DNA sequence: TGTGCCAGTAGTATAGGTGGGACAGGGGTAAAAGACGAGCAGTACTTC.

This clone was counted between two and nine times. The chain couples TRBV5-1 to TRBJ1-3; 7 bases match TRBD1. Germline lookup yields CDR1 SGHRS and CDR2 YFSETQ. After removal of 3 bases from V and 4 bases from J, the junction contained 10 bases not matched to a gene. The CDR3 runs 16 residues. Here the CDR3 DNA reads TGCGCCAGCAGCTCGTCACTTACAGGGGAAGGAAACACCATATATTTT. This sequence encodes CASSSSLTGEGNTIYF.

This chain uses TRBV6-5 with TRBJ2-1; possibly TRBD1 for D (6 bases). V was pared by 4 bases and J by 4 bases, with 17 bases between. Per germline, CDR1 MNHEY and CDR2 SVGAGI. The CDR3 sequence is 16 residues long. CDR3 sequence reads: CASSFTPGAEYNEQFF. Here the CDR3 DNA reads TGTGCCAGCAGTTTTACCCCAGGGGCAGAATACAATGAGCAGTTCTTC.

This clone showed up just a few times. The rearrangement links TRBV5-6 to TRBJ2-3, with 9 bases aligning to TRBD1. The CDR3 length is 16 residues. Germline CDR1 reads SGHDT; CDR2 reads YYEEEE. The V gene end was trimmed by 4 bases and the J gene end by 5 bases; junction bases not matched to a gene: 11. The CDR3 reads CASSPDTGGGRDTQYF. The DNA of the CDR3 is TGTGCCAGCAGCCCTGACACAGGGGGCGGTCGAGATACGCAGTATTTT.

The rearrangement links TRBV5-1 to TRBJ2-3; a possible D gene is TRBD1 (5 bases). The V end lost 5 bases, the J end lost 1 base, and 11 bases lay between the germline ends. Germline CDR1 reads SGHRS; CDR2 reads YFSETQ. The CDR3 loop spans 14 amino acids. The DNA of the CDR3 is TGCGCCAGCAGGTCCCTCAGGGGCACAGATACGCAGTATTTT. Protein: CASRSLRGTDTQYF. Combining the CDR3 with reference TRBV5-1 and TRBJ2-3 gives the whole variable domain KAGVTQTPRYLIKTRGQQVTLSCSPISGHRSVSWYQQTPGQGLQFLFEYFSETQRNKGNFPGRFSGRQFSNSRSEMNVSTLELGDSALYLCASRSLRGTDTQYFGPGTRLTVL.

This clone was recorded once. V usage is TRBV6-6 and J usage is TRBJ1-1; no reliable D call. The CDR3 length is 13 residues. The V end lost 6 bases, the J end lost 5 bases, and 13 bases lay between the germline ends. Germline V gene data show CDR1 as MNHNY and CDR2 as SVGAGI (reference sequence). CDR3 bases: TGTGCCAGCAGATCAAACAGTGGGACTGAAGCTTTCTTT. Translated: CASRSNSGTEAFF.

The gene calls are TRBV7-7 and TRBJ2-3; 8 bases match TRBD2. Germline loops: CDR1 SSHAT, CDR2 FNYEAQ (reference sequence). This CDR3 contains 11 residues. CDR3 loop: CKAGAEDTQYF. In DNA, the CDR3 is TGTAAAGCGGGAGCGGAAGATACGCAGTATTTT.

The chain links TRBV28 to TRBJ2-1; 13 bases fit TRBD2. The CDR3 spans 14 residues. V trimming: 8 bases; J trimming: 7 bases; junction bases outside the gene matches: 5. In germline, CDR1 is MDHEN, CDR2 SYDVKM. DNA of the CDR3: TGTGCCAGCCTACTAGCGGGAGGGAAAAATGAGCAGTTCTTC. Translated, it gives CASLLAGGKNEQFF.

J is TRBJ1-1 and V is TRBV6-5; TRBD1 aligns across 12 bases. V lost 2 bases to trimming and J lost 3 bases; unmatched junction nucleotides: 4. The CDR3 is made up of 16 amino acids. Germline-derived CDR1 and CDR2 are MNHEY and SVGAGI. CDR3 bases: TGTGCCAGCAGTTACGGGACAGGGGGCGCCGACACTGAAGCTTTCTTT. The encoded protein is CASSYGTGGADTEAFF.

The chain employs TRBV30 and TRBJ1-4, with 9 bases fitting TRBD1. The germline CDR1 and CDR2 sequences are GTSNPN and SVGIG (reference sequence). The CDR3 has 12 amino acids. V gave up 8 bases and J gave up 8 bases; unmatched junction bases: 6. The CDR3, as DNA: TGTGCCGGGGGACAGGGCGGCGAAAAACTGTTTTTT. This codes for CAGGQGGEKLFF.

V is TRBV28 and J is TRBJ1-5; possibly TRBD1 for D (5 bases). The germline V gene encodes CDR1 MDHEN and CDR2 SYDVKM. CDR3 length: 17 residues. Between the trimmed V and J ends, which lost 7 bases and 4 bases, there was a span of 23 bases. The CDR3 DNA follows: TGTGCCAGCACCCATTCGGGGGAAGTCCTATATAATCAGCCCCAGCATTTT. Amino acid sequence: CASTHSGEVLYNQPQHF.

The chain uses TRBV9 and TRBJ2-3; 7 bases are shared with TRBD1. V lost 6 bases to trimming and J lost 3 bases; unmatched junction nucleotides: 7. Germline V gives CDR1 SGDLS, CDR2 YYNGEE. The CDR3 contains 14 residues. The CDR3 bases are TGTGCCAGCAACAGGGGCCAGGGTACAGATACGCAGTATTTT. It codes for CASNRGQGTDTQYF.

The chain has TRBV6-5 and TRBJ1-2, with 8 bases identical to TRBD1. The CDR3 is 15 amino acids. V lost 6 bases to trimming and J lost 6 bases; unmatched junction nucleotides: 12. Germline V gives CDR1 MNHEY, CDR2 SVGAGI. CDR3 sequence (DNA): TGTGCCAGCAGACATATGACAGGGGCGGAGAATGGCTACACCTTC. It yields the protein CASRHMTGAENGYTF.

V and J are TRBV11-2 and TRBJ2-2; D possibly corresponds to TRBD2 (6 bases). Between the trimmed V and J ends, which lost 0 bases and 3 bases, there was a span of 14 bases. CDR1 and CDR2 (germline): SGHAT, FQNNGV. This CDR3 region has 17 residues. The CDR3 coding sequence is TGTGCCAGCAGCTTAGAGGGCCTACGGGGGTACACCGGGGAGCTGTTTTTT. Translated, it gives CASSLEGLRGYTGELFF.

This chain uses TRBV6-5 with TRBJ1-2, with 10 bases aligning to TRBD1. V lost 5 bases and J lost 5; bases outside the gene matches: 8. The germline V gene encodes CDR1 MNHEY and CDR2 SVGAGI. The CDR3 covers 15 residues. The CDR3 DNA is TGTGCCAGCAGTCTCGGACAGGGGGTTGGGTATGGCTACACCTTC. The encoded protein is CASSLGQGVGYGYTF.

The genes are TRBV19 and TRBJ2-2, with 7 bases matching TRBD1. Germline V lookup: CDR1 LNHDA, CDR2 SQIVND (reference sequence). J gave up 3 bases and V 10 bases, and 8 bases lay outside the gene matches. This CDR3 spans 14 amino acids. CDR3 DNA: TGTGCCACCTCCCCGGGACAGTACACCGGGGAGCTGTTTTTT. It codes for CATSPGQYTGELFF.

In its sample, this clone was seen once. The chain combines TRBV5-1 with TRBJ2-7; 9 bases fit TRBD1. The CDR3 consists of 15 residues. CDR1 is SGHRS and CDR2 is YFSETQ in the germline V gene. V was pared by 4 bases and J by 6 bases, with 11 bases of the junction left unmatched. The CDR3 DNA reads as TGCGCCAGCAGCCCGGGACAGGGTCCCCTAGGCGAGCAGTACTTC. The encoded protein is CASSPGQGPLGEQYF.

The CDR3 spells CASTRQIATNEKLFF. CDR3 nucleotide sequence: TGTGCCAGCACACGACAGATTGCAACTAATGAAAAACTGTTTTTT. V and J are TRBV2 and TRBJ1-4, with D possibly being TRBD1 (5 bases). There are 15 residues in the CDR3. Germline V gene lookup returns CDR1 SNHLY and CDR2 FYNNEI. V was trimmed by 7 bases and J by 0 bases, leaving 12 bases between them.

The rearrangement joins TRBV5-4 to TRBJ2-3; D is possibly TRBD2 (7 bases). Germline V gene data show CDR1 as SGHNT and CDR2 as YYREEE (reference sequence). The CDR3 is 17 residues long. The V end lost 3 bases, the J end lost 0 bases, and 17 bases lay between the germline ends. Here the CDR3 reads CASSSGVGRVSTDTQYF. The CDR3, as DNA: TGTGCCAGCAGCTCAGGGGTTGGGAGGGTAAGCACAGATACGCAGTATTTT. Full variable domain (remainder filled in from reference TRBV5-4 and TRBJ2-3): ETGVTQSPTHLIKTRGQQVTLRCSSQSGHNTVSWYQQALGQGPQFIFQYYREEENGRGNFPPRFSGLQFPNYSSELNVNALELDDSALYLCASSSGVGRVSTDTQYFGPGTRLTVL.

The chain employs TRBV27 and TRBJ2-1; TRBD2 matches at 11 bases. Germline-derived CDR1 and CDR2 are MNHEY and SMNVEV (reference sequence). The V and J ends lost 7 bases and 2 bases, in that order; junction bases with no gene match: 7. CDR3 size: 16 residues. The CDR3 is CASTLTSGTPYNEQFF. The DNA of the CDR3 is TGTGCCAGCACTCTGACTAGCGGGACCCCCTACAATGAGCAGTTCTTC.

The chain is built from TRBV29-1 and TRBJ2-5; D remains unclear. Trimming left V 3 bases short and J 7 bases short, with 12 bases between. The CDR3 covers 12 residues. CDR1 SQVTM and CDR2 ANQGSEA come from the germline V gene. CDR3 in amino acids: CSVEAPSRTQYF. CDR3 DNA sequence: TGCAGCGTTGAGGCTCCCAGTCGGACCCAGTACTTC.